This T cell receptor beta chain originates from a study of shared clonotypes between healthy human individuals. The CDR3 covers 12 residues. V was cut by 2 bases and J by 3 bases, with 5 bases left in between. CDR1 is KGHSH, CDR2 LQKENI, per germline. Note on this clone: This sample also contains other DNA sequences that code for the same CDR3.

Methods used by the authors: ImmunoSEQ sequences covered only the junction and lacked quality scores; filtering therefore differed. Data came from immunoSEQ multiplex PCR; TCRdb stores just in-frame clones and leaves some out. V and J calls and clone size are copied from that table; D and trimming were computed from the DNA. The sample includes 550,000 to 600,000 clones, around 77% of them seen just once. The source is a middle-aged woman in good health. Some clones in this sample may be carry-over from other donors' samples. The genes are TRBV18 and TRBJ2-7; D remains unclear. The sample taken for sequencing was PBMCs. CDR3 nucleotide sequence: TGTGCCAGCTCACCATCAAGCTACGAGCAGTACTTC. This encodes CASSPSSYEQYF.